The T cell receptor beta chain under discussion was sequenced for a study of T cells in localized non-small cell lung cancer. Study-wide results and caveats: Higher blood T cell density went with longer overall survival. The appearance of a median roughly 61 of the top 100 tumor clones was seen in adjacent lung. It was uninvolved adjacent lung that showed the highest T cell clonality, exceeding tumor.

To note about this clone: The target antigen is unknown.

This table comes from immunoSEQ multiplex PCR, and its TCRdb copy is limited to in-frame clones, with some not included. The repertoire has about 36,000 clones, 87% of them found once; the top ten carry under 8%. The material was peripheral blood, obtained before any cancer treatment. This TCR came from a woman aged 40-75 years with stage I lung adenocarcinoma.

Here the CDR3 DNA reads TGTGCCAGCAGCTTCCCCGGGACTGGGGGAGGGGATACGCAGTATTTT. This gives the protein CASSFPGTGGGDTQYF. V gene TRBV7-2 combines with J gene TRBJ2-3; 7 nucleotides agree with TRBD2. CDR3 length equals 16 residues. Germline V gene sequence: CDR1 SGHTA, CDR2 FQGNSA. V was pared by 3 bases and J by 6 bases, with 12 bases of the junction left unmatched. The whole variable domain, filled in from reference TRBV7-2 and TRBJ2-3, reads GAGVSQSPSNKVTEKGKDVELRCDPISGHTALYWYRQSLGQGLEFLIYFQGNSAPDKSGLPSDRFSAERTGGSVSTLTIQRTQQEDSAVYLCASSFPGTGGGDTQYFGPGTRLTVL.